A single sample is the source of the 32 T cell receptor beta chains below, sequenced in a study of T cell responses to AZD1222 COVID-19 vaccine. The method was immunoSEQ multiplex PCR; TCRdb's version includes in-frame clones alone and lacks a portion of them. There are roughly 160,000 clones in the sample; approximately 90% occur only once, and around 1% lies in the top ten. The sequences come from peripheral blood, collected 28 days after the second AZD1222 dose. The receptors originated from an adult who received the AZD1222 COVID-19 vaccine.

The V call is TRBV5-1, the J call TRBJ2-5; D is perhaps TRBD1 (5 bases). Germline CDR1 and CDR2: SGHRS and YFSETQ. This CDR3 comprises 15 residues. The germline V and J ends were trimmed by 3 bases and 0 bases, with 12 bases remaining between them. The CDR3 sequence: CASSSPQGNQETQYF. Here the CDR3 DNA reads TGCGCCAGCAGCTCGCCCCAGGGAAACCAAGAGACCCAGTACTTC.

This chain connects TRBV10-2 to TRBJ1-4, with D possibly being TRBD1 (5 bases). The germline V and J ends were trimmed by 0 bases and 7 bases, with 9 bases remaining between them. The length of the CDR3 is 14 residues. Germline V gives CDR1 WSHSY, CDR2 SAAADI. The CDR3 DNA reads as TGCGCCAGCAGTGAGTCTATGGGGGGTGAAAAACTGTTTTTT. Residues: CASSESMGGEKLFF.

The chain carries TRBV20-1 and TRBJ2-7; no clear D gene. Looked up from germline, CDR1 is DFQATT and CDR2 is SNEGSKA (reference sequence). V lost 5 bases and J lost 6, with 11 bases in between. CDR3 length equals 11 residues. Here the CDR3 reads CSAGKNSEQYF. CDR3 in DNA: TGCAGTGCTGGCAAGAACTCCGAGCAGTACTTC.

The chain is built from TRBV29-1 and TRBJ1-1; D is uncertain. Germline V lookup: CDR1 SQVTM, CDR2 ANQGSEA. Trimming took 4 bases from V and 2 from J, leaving 11 bases between them. CDR3 length: 13 residues. CDR3 sequence reads: CSVVRRQNTEAFF. The CDR3 nucleotides read TGCAGCGTTGTTCGACGACAAAACACTGAAGCTTTCTTT.

This rearrangement joins TRBV2 to TRBJ1-3, with D possibly being TRBD1 (5 bases). V lost 6 bases and J 4 bases, leaving 19 bases between the germline ends. Germline V gene data show CDR1 as SNHLY and CDR2 as FYNNEI. This CDR3 comprises 16 residues. CDR3: CASRTHSGTSGNTIYF. The CDR3 DNA reads as TGTGCCAGCAGGACTCACTCCGGGACCTCGGGAAACACCATATATTTT.

The chain has TRBV19 and TRBJ1-5; D is unresolved. There are 13 residues in the CDR3. Germline CDR1 and CDR2: LNHDA and SQIVND (reference sequence). V lost 8 bases to trimming and J lost 6 bases, with 14 bases between them. This CDR3 is CASFSGGSQPQHF. CDR3 DNA: TGTGCCAGTTTCTCAGGCGGCAGTCAGCCCCAGCATTTT. Filled out from reference TRBV19 and TRBJ1-5, the complete variable domain reads DGGITQSPKYLFRKEGQNVTLSCEQNLNHDAMYWYRQDPGQGLRLIYYSQIVNDFQKGDIAEGYSVSREKKESFPLTVTSAQKNPTAFYLCASFSGGSQPQHFGDGTRLSIL.

CDR3 residues: CASSLGSQPQHF. The CDR3 DNA is TGTGCCAGTAGTTTGGGCAGTCAGCCCCAGCATTTT. This chain links TRBV19 with TRBJ1-5, with D unclear. Trimming removed 5 bases at V and 6 bases at J, with 8 bases between. This CDR3 has 12 amino acids. The germline CDR1 and CDR2 sequences are LNHDA and SQIVND (reference sequence). Using reference TRBV19 and TRBJ1-5 for the parts outside the CDR3, the full variable domain is DGGITQSPKYLFRKEGQNVTLSCEQNLNHDAMYWYRQDPGQGLRLIYYSQIVNDFQKGDIAEGYSVSREKKESFPLTVTSAQKNPTAFYLCASSLGSQPQHFGDGTRLSIL.

The rearrangement links TRBV11-2 to TRBJ2-7; the D is unclear. The CDR3 totals 14 residues. V lost 6 bases, J lost 0 bases, and 12 bases lay in between. Germline V gives CDR1 SGHAT, CDR2 FQNNGV. CDR3 residues: CASRGQYSSYEQYF. The CDR3 coding sequence is TGTGCCAGCAGGGGTCAATATAGCTCCTACGAGCAGTACTTC.

The CDR3 is CASSISVTLHKVGHVLTF. In nucleotides, the CDR3 is TGTGCCAGCAGCATTTCTGTCACCCTTCACAAAGTCGGGCACGTCCTGACTTTC. The V and J genes are TRBV3-1 (or the pseudogene TRBV3-2) and TRBJ2-6; D is unresolved. The CDR3 is 18 residues long. CDR1 and CDR2 (germline): LGHDT, YNNKEL (reference sequence). V was pared by 5 bases and J by 11 bases, with 28 bases between.

The chain uses TRBV5-1 and TRBJ2-2; D is unresolved. Germline V lookup: CDR1 SGHRS, CDR2 YFSETQ. There are 15 residues in the CDR3. V was cut by 4 bases and J by 4 bases, with 14 bases left in between. CDR3 region: CASSPTQVATGELFF. In DNA, the CDR3 is TGCGCCAGCAGCCCAACCCAGGTAGCCACCGGGGAGCTGTTTTTT. Variable domain in full (rest from reference TRBV5-1 and TRBJ2-2): KAGVTQTPRYLIKTRGQQVTLSCSPISGHRSVSWYQQTPGQGLQFLFEYFSETQRNKGNFPGRFSGRQFSNSRSEMNVSTLELGDSALYLCASSPTQVATGELFFGEGSRLTVL.

The chain carries TRBV3-1 (or the pseudogene TRBV3-2) and TRBJ2-5, with TRBD2 matching 9 bases. With 8 bases clipped from V and 3 bases from J, the junction kept 10 bases outside the gene matches. The CDR3 runs 15 residues. Looked up from germline, CDR1 is LGHDT and CDR2 is YNNKEL (reference sequence). This chain's CDR3 is CASSQGTSFEETQYF. DNA for the CDR3: TGTGCCAGCTCCCAAGGGACTAGCTTTGAAGAGACCCAGTACTTC.

The V call is TRBV6-2 or TRBV6-3, the J call TRBJ2-3; 10 bases agree with TRBD2. The junction had 10 bases not matched to a gene; V was cut back by 4 bases and J by 3 bases. There are 17 residues in the CDR3. The V gene's germline CDR1 is MNHEY and CDR2 SVGEGT. The CDR3 bases are TGTGCCAGCAGTTTCTCCTCCGGGACTAGCGTTACAGATACGCAGTATTTT. Its translation is CASSFSSGTSVTDTQYF.

The chain recombines TRBV25-1 with TRBJ1-6, with D maybe TRBD1 (6 bases). Germline lookup yields CDR1 MGHDK and CDR2 SYGVNS. The CDR3 runs to 16 residues. Trimming stripped 1 base from V and 4 bases from J, with 11 bases between. CDR3 amino acids: CASSESRGAYNSPLHF. Written as DNA, the CDR3 is TGTGCCAGCAGTGAATCCAGGGGTGCATATAATTCACCCCTCCACTTT.

The chain carries TRBV7-2 and TRBJ1-5; TRBD1 matches 7 bases. The CDR3 spans 14 residues. The V and J ends lost 4 bases and 4 bases, in that order; junction bases with no gene match: 4. Germline CDR1 and CDR2: SGHTA and FQGNSA. CDR3 DNA: TGTGCCAGCAGCTCGGGACAGAAGAATCAGCCCCAGCATTTT. This translates into CASSSGQKNQPQHF.

J is TRBJ2-7 and V is TRBV6-5, with TRBD1 as a possible D gene (5 bases). The CDR3 is 13 amino acids. Trimming left V 6 bases short and J 6 bases short, with 15 bases between. Per germline, CDR1 MNHEY and CDR2 SVGAGI. The CDR3 sequence is CASRVSSGAEQYF. The CDR3 DNA sequence: TGTGCCAGCAGGGTTTCGAGTGGGGCCGAGCAGTACTTC.

Here the CDR3 DNA reads TGTGCCAGCAACGCAGGGGTGAACACTGAAGCTTTCTTT. It translates to CASNAGVNTEAFF. V and J are TRBV6-6 and TRBJ1-1, with D maybe TRBD1 (6 bases). Germline V gene lookup returns CDR1 MNHNY and CDR2 SVGAGI (reference sequence). The CDR3 consists of 13 residues. V was shortened by 7 bases and J by 0 bases, with 9 bases between the two germline ends.

As regards this clone: Its ends do not fully match the called genes, so a read error is possible. The chain carries TRBV19 and TRBJ1-1, with D perhaps TRBD1 (6 bases). Per the germline V gene, CDR1 is LNHDA and CDR2 is SQIVND (reference sequence). The CDR3 runs 15 residues. The DNA of the CDR3 is TGTGCCAGTAGTCTAGAGGCGGGGGCGAACACTGAAGCTTTCTTT. Its protein product is CASSLEAGANTEAFF.

The rearrangement uses TRBV11-2 and TRBJ1-6; TRBD1 is a possible D gene (6 bases). This CDR3 spans 14 amino acids. Looked up from germline, CDR1 is SGHAT and CDR2 is FQNNGV. V was cut by 5 bases and J by 7 bases, with 12 bases left in between. DNA of the CDR3: TGTGCCAGCAGCCTACAGGGAAGCAATTCACCCCTCCACTTT. Translated, it gives CASSLQGSNSPLHF.

The CDR3 region has the DNA TGCGCCAGCAGCTTGAGGGAACTCTATGGCTACACCTTC. Protein product: CASSLRELYGYTF. The chain recombines TRBV5-1 with TRBJ1-2; D gene unclear. The CDR3 runs 13 residues. Trimming took off 1 base at V and 4 bases at J, with 8 bases between the two ends. Germline assignment: CDR1 SGHRS and CDR2 YFSETQ. Combining the CDR3 with reference TRBV5-1 and TRBJ1-2 gives the whole variable domain KAGVTQTPRYLIKTRGQQVTLSCSPISGHRSVSWYQQTPGQGLQFLFEYFSETQRNKGNFPGRFSGRQFSNSRSEMNVSTLELGDSALYLCASSLRELYGYTFGSGTRLTVV.

The rearrangement uses TRBV6-5 and TRBJ1-6; 7 positions match TRBD1. The V gene end was trimmed by 4 bases and the J gene end by 8 bases; junction bases not matched to a gene: 11. Germline CDR1 and CDR2: MNHEY and SVGAGI. CDR3 length: 16 residues. Written as DNA, the CDR3 is TGTGCCAGCAGTTTGACAGGGAGTGACGGCTATTCACCCCTCCACTTT. Translating it yields CASSLTGSDGYSPLHF.

The rearrangement uses TRBV7-9 and TRBJ2-7, with D perhaps given as TRBD1 or TRBD2 (5 bases each). The CDR3 is 13 amino acids. V lost 11 bases to trimming and J lost 2 bases, with 16 bases between them. Germline V lookup: CDR1 SEHNR, CDR2 FQNEAQ (reference sequence). CDR3 coding DNA: TGTGCCGGGGGAGAGGCGCCTGCCTACGAGCAGTACTTC. Translation gives CAGGEAPAYEQYF.

The V call is TRBV6-1, the J call TRBJ2-3; D is undetermined. The CDR3 spans 14 residues. CDR1 and CDR2 (germline): MNHNS, SASEGT. Trimming stripped 3 bases from V and 5 bases from J, with 12 bases between. The CDR3 reads CASSETLRGDTQYF. DNA of the CDR3: TGTGCCAGCAGTGAGACACTTAGAGGAGATACGCAGTATTTT.

The chain joins TRBV4-1 to TRBJ1-2; TRBD1 aligns across 10 bases. Unmatched junction bases numbered 7, after V lost 4 bases and J lost 2 bases. The V gene's germline CDR1 is MGHRA and CDR2 YSYEKL. This CDR3 region has 16 residues. Written as DNA, the CDR3 is TGCGCCAGCAGCCCCCCCGGGACAGGGGTAAACTATGGCTACACCTTC. Its protein is CASSPPGTGVNYGYTF.

This chain links TRBV19 with TRBJ1-2; 10 bases fit TRBD1. Trimming at V came to 8 bases and at J to 8 bases, leaving 11 bases not matched to a gene. The CDR3 runs to 14 residues. Germline lookup yields CDR1 LNHDA and CDR2 SQIVND (reference sequence). CDR3 nucleotide sequence: TGTGCCAGTCACCAGGACAGGGGGAAGATCGGCTACACCTTC. Amino acids: CASHQDRGKIGYTF.

The rearrangement links TRBV5-1 to TRBJ2-7, with 8 nucleotides matching TRBD1. CDR1 SGHRS and CDR2 YFSETQ come from the germline V gene. This CDR3 is 16 amino acids long. Germline trimming cut 0 bases from V and 2 bases from J; bases unmatched to any gene: 7. CDR3 region: CASSLGGQGWAYEQYF. In DNA form, the CDR3 reads TGCGCCAGCAGCTTGGGAGGACAGGGATGGGCCTACGAGCAGTACTTC.

V is TRBV7-9 and J is TRBJ2-7; 11 bases fit TRBD1. V shed 4 bases, J shed 4 bases, and the junction held 6 bases outside the gene matches. This CDR3 is 15 amino acids long. Germline assignment: CDR1 SEHNR and CDR2 FQNEAQ (reference sequence). CDR3 amino acids: CASSWWTGGPYEQYF. CDR3 DNA: TGTGCCAGCAGCTGGTGGACAGGGGGCCCGTACGAGCAGTACTTC.

The chain links TRBV5-6 to TRBJ1-2; D gene uncertain. Trimming cost V 0 bases and J 2 bases, with 8 bases left between them. The CDR3 has 14 residues. The germline gives CDR1 SGHDT, CDR2 YYEEEE. Written as DNA, the CDR3 is TGTGCCAGCAGCTTGGCCCCAGCGAACTATGGCTACACCTTC. Translated, it gives CASSLAPANYGYTF.

The rearrangement links TRBV3-1 (or the pseudogene TRBV3-2) to TRBJ1-3; D is unclear. Trimming shortened V by 6 bases and J by 4 bases, and 4 bases separated the two germline ends. The germline V gene encodes CDR1 LGHDT and CDR2 YNNKEL (reference sequence). This CDR3 region has 11 residues. The CDR3 region is CASSPGNTIYF. In DNA form, the CDR3 reads TGTGCCAGCAGTCCCGGAAACACCATATATTTT.

This chain joins TRBV25-1 and TRBJ1-6, with 8 bases fitting TRBD1. Trimming cost V 6 bases and J 3 bases; bases outside gene matches: 7. The germline gives CDR1 MGHDK, CDR2 SYGVNS. The CDR3 runs to 16 residues. Here the CDR3 DNA reads TGTGCCAGCAGGCCCGACAGGGGTGGCTATAATTCACCCCTCCACTTT. Protein sequence: CASRPDRGGYNSPLHF. Combining the CDR3 with reference TRBV25-1 and TRBJ1-6 gives the whole variable domain EADIYQTPRYLVIGTGKKITLECSQTMGHDKMYWYQQDPGMELHLIHYSYGVNSTEKGDLSSESTVSRIRTEHFPLTLESARPSHTSQYLCASRPDRGGYNSPLHFGNGTRLTVT.

Regarding this clone: This same CDR3 is encoded by further DNA sequences in the sample. This chain joins TRBV5-1 and TRBJ1-4; D not resolved. The CDR3 is 11 amino acids. V shed 0 bases and J shed 8 bases, with 2 bases lying between them. Looked up from germline, CDR1 is SGHRS and CDR2 is YFSETQ. The CDR3 reads CASSLGEKLFF. Written as DNA, the CDR3 is TGCGCCAGCAGCTTGGGCGAAAAACTGTTTTTT.

The CDR3 loop is CASSLDRGPGPQHF. In nucleotides, the CDR3 is TGTGCCAGCAGCTTGGACAGGGGGCCGGGGCCCCAGCATTTT. This chain links TRBV5-6 with TRBJ1-5, with 9 bases that match TRBD1. CDR3 size: 14 residues. Germline lookup yields CDR1 SGHDT and CDR2 YYEEEE. V lost 0 bases, J lost 9 bases, and 4 bases stayed unmatched.

This rearrangement joins TRBV7-9 to TRBJ1-2; no clear D. Germline CDR1 reads SEHNR; CDR2 reads FQNEAQ (reference sequence). This CDR3 spans 13 amino acids. Trimming removed 5 bases from V and 8 bases from J, with 15 bases in between. The DNA for the CDR3 is TGTGCCAGCAGCCCCGGGCCGCCGGGAGGCTACACCTTC. It codes for CASSPGPPGGYTF. The complete variable domain, with remaining parts taken from reference TRBV7-9 and TRBJ1-2, reads DTGVSQNPRHKITKRGQNVTFRCDPISEHNRLYWYRQTLGQGPEFLTYFQNEAQLEKSRLLSDRFSAERPKGSFSTLEIQRTEQGDSAMYLCASSPGPPGGYTFGSGTRLTVV.